The 8 T cell receptor beta chains reported below all come from one sample, sequenced in a study of chemoradiotherapy in HPV16-positive cancers (dated by TCRdb to 2021 to 2024). Libraries were prepared through the immunoSEQ multiplex PCR assay. TCRdb re-hosts the immuneACCESS table, in-frame sequences only. Its copies lack some clones; in the studies checked, an unresolved V gene accounts for under half of them, and the cause for the rest is not known. The sample includes around 15,000 clones, with 70% to 90% observed a single time. The ten largest account for approximately 3.4% of the sample. Source: blood, taken from a patient who underwent chemoradiotherapy. The source of these receptors is a human donor with HPV-associated anogenital cancer.

V and J are TRBV27 and TRBJ2-7; D possibly corresponds to TRBD2 (5 bases). From germline, CDR1 is MNHEY and CDR2 SMNVEV (reference sequence). Trimming took off 0 bases at V and 5 bases at J, with 11 bases between the two ends. The CDR3 consists of 14 residues. The CDR3: CASSLSGRADEQYF. The CDR3 nucleotides read TGTGCCAGCAGTTTATCCGGGCGGGCGGACGAGCAGTACTTC.

The chain employs TRBV7-2 and TRBJ2-3; 10 nucleotides match TRBD2. The CDR3 runs 15 residues. Germline V gene sequence: CDR1 SGHTA, CDR2 FQGNSA. V was pared by 5 bases and J by 4 bases, with 6 bases of the junction left unmatched. The DNA of the CDR3 is TGTGCCAGCAGCCTGAGCGGGGGGGCCGCAGATACGCAGTATTTT. Its protein is CASSLSGGAADTQYF.

The CDR3 DNA reads as TGTGCCAGCAGTGAATCTAGCGGGGCTTACAATGAGCAGTTCTTC. Translating gives CASSESSGAYNEQFF. J is TRBJ2-1 and V is TRBV6-1; 9 bases align to TRBD2. Germline CDR1 MNHNS, CDR2 SASEGT. The CDR3 sequence is 15 residues long. After removal of 2 bases from V and 4 bases from J, the junction contained 3 bases not matched to a gene.

J is TRBJ1-2 and V is TRBV6-1; possibly TRBD1 for D (6 bases). Trimming cost V 4 bases and J 1 base, with 25 bases left between them. This CDR3 comprises 19 residues. Looked up from germline, CDR1 is MNHNS and CDR2 is SASEGT. The CDR3 DNA reads as TGTGCCAGCAGTGGGTCGTTGGGCAGGGACACCGCTAGTAACTATGGCTACACCTTC. It translates to CASSGSLGRDTASNYGYTF.

The chain couples TRBV18 to TRBJ2-7, with 8 bases matching TRBD1. Per the germline V gene, CDR1 is KGHSH and CDR2 is LQKENI. The junction had 8 bases not matched to a gene; V was cut back by 2 bases and J by 5 bases. The CDR3 runs 15 residues. The chain's CDR3 is CASSPNGQGGDEQYF. CDR3 DNA: TGTGCCAGCTCACCAAACGGACAGGGCGGGGACGAGCAGTACTTC.

The chain carries TRBV5-6 and TRBJ1-2, with a tentative D call TRBD1 (5 bases). The CDR3 runs to 15 residues. Trimming took 6 bases from V and 4 from J, leaving 19 bases between them. Germline CDR1 is SGHDT and CDR2 is YYEEEE. The CDR3 is CASTTVGGFSYGYTF. Written as DNA, the CDR3 is TGTGCCAGCACTACCGTCGGGGGATTTAGCTATGGCTACACCTTC.

The J gene is TRBJ1-5, the V gene TRBV19; 7 bases agree with TRBD1. V gave up 5 bases and J gave up 7 bases; unmatched junction bases: 8. This CDR3 has 14 residues. The germline gives CDR1 LNHDA, CDR2 SQIVND (reference sequence). CDR3 nucleotides: TGTGCCAGTAGTCTTCTACAGGGGCCCCAGCCCCAGCATTTT. It yields the protein CASSLLQGPQPQHF.

The V call is TRBV14, the J call TRBJ1-4, with no clear D. Per the germline V gene, CDR1 is SGHDN and CDR2 is FVKESK. V gave up 0 bases and J gave up 10 bases, with 9 bases separating them. CDR3 length: 13 amino acids. The CDR3 sequence is CASSQDSSGKLFF. CDR3 DNA: TGTGCCAGCAGCCAAGATTCCTCGGGAAAACTGTTTTTT.